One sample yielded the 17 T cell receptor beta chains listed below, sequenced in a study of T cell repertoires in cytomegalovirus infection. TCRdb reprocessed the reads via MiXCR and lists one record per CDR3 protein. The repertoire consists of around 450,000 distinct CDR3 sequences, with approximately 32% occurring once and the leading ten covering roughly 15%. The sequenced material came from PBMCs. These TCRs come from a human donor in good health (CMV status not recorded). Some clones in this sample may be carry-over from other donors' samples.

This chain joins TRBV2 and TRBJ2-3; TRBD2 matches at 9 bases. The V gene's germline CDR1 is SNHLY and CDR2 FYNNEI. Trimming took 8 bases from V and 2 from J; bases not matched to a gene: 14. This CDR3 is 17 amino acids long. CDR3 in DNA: TGTGCCAGCGGTGGCGGGGGGGGCTCGATCGCCACAGATACGCAGTATTTT. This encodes CASGGGGGSIATDTQYF.

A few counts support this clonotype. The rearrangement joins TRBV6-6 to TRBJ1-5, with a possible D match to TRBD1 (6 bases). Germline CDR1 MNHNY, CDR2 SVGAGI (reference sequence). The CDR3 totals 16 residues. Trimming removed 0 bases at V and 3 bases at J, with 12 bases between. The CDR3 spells CASSYSLDSYNQPQHF. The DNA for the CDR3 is TGTGCCAGCAGTTACTCGCTGGACAGCTACAATCAGCCCCAGCATTTT.

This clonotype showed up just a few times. The CDR3 reads CASSYGRNSSYNEQFF. The CDR3 DNA is TGTGCCAGCAGTTACGGGCGGAATAGCTCCTACAATGAGCAGTTCTTC. This chain links TRBV6-6 with TRBJ2-1; D is ambiguous. The CDR3 loop spans 16 amino acids. Germline V gives CDR1 MNHNY, CDR2 SVGAGI (reference sequence). Between the trimmed V and J ends, which lost 2 bases and 0 bases, there was a span of 11 bases.

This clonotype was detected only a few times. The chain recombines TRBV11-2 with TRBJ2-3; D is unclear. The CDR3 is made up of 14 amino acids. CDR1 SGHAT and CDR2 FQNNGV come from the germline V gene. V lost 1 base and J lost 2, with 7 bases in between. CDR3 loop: CASSLATITDTQYF. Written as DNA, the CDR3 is TGTGCCAGCAGCTTAGCGACAATCACAGATACGCAGTATTTT.

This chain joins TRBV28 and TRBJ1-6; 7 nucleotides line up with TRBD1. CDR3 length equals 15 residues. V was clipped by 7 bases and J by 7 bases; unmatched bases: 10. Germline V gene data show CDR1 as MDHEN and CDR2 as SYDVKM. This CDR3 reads CASISQQGGNSPLHF. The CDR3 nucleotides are TGTGCCAGCATCAGCCAGCAGGGGGGAAATTCACCCCTCCACTTT.

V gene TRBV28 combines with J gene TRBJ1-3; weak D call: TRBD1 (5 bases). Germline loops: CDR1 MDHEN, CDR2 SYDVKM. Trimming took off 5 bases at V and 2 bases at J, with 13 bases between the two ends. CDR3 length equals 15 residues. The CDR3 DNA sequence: TGTGCCAGCAGTAACCCAGGGAGTACTGGAAACACCATATATTTT. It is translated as CASSNPGSTGNTIYF.

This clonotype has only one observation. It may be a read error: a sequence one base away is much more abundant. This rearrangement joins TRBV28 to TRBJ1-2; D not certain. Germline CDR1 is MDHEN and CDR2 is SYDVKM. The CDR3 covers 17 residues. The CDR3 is CASSFSFGNSHNYGYNF. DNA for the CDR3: TGTGCCAGCAGTTTCTCTTTCGGCAACAGCCACAACTATGGCTACAACTTC.

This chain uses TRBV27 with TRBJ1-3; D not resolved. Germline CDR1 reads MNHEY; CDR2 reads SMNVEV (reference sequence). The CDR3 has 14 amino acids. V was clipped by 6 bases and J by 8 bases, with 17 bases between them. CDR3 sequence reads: CASSIYGASDTIYF. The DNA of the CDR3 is TGTGCCAGCAGCATTTACGGAGCTTCGGACACCATATATTTT.

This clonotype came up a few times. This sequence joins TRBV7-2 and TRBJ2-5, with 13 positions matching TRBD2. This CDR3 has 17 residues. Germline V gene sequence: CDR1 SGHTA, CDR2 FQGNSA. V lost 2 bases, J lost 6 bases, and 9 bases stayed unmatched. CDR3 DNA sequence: TGTGCCAGCAGCTTAACCCCACTAGCGGGGGGGCCTCAGACCCAGTACTTC. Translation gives CASSLTPLAGGPQTQYF.

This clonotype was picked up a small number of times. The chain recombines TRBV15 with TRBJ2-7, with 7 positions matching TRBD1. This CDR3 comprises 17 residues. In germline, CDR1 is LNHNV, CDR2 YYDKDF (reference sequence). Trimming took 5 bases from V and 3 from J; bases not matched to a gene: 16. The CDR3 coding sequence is TGTGCCACCAGCTTCTCACTGAAGTGGGACAGTGACTACGAGCAGTACTTC. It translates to CATSFSLKWDSDYEQYF.

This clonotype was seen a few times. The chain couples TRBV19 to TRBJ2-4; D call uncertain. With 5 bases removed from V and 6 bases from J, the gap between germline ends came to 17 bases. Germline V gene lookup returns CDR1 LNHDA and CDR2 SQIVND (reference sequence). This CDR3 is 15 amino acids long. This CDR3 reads CASSFGNLWGNIQYF. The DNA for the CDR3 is TGTGCCAGTAGTTTCGGCAATCTCTGGGGAAACATTCAGTACTTC.

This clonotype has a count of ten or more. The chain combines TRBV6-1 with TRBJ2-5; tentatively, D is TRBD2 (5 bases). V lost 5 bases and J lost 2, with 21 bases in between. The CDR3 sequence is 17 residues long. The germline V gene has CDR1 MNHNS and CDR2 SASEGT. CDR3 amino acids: CASSPFFGPSPQETQYF. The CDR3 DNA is TGTGCCAGCAGTCCTTTCTTTGGGCCTAGCCCTCAAGAGACCCAGTACTTC.

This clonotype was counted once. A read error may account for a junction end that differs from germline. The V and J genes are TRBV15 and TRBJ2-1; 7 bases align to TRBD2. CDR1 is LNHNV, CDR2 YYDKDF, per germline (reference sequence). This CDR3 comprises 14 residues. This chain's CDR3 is CATSRVREDNEPFF. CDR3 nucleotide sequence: TGTGCCACCAGCAGAGTACGGGAGGACAATGAGCCGTTCTTC.

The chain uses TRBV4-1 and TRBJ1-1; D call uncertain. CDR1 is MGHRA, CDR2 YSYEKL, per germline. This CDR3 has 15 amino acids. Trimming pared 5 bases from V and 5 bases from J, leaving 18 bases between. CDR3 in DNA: TGCGCCAGCAGCTTCGGACTGGGAGCGGGGACTGAAGCTTTCTTT. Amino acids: CASSFGLGAGTEAFF.

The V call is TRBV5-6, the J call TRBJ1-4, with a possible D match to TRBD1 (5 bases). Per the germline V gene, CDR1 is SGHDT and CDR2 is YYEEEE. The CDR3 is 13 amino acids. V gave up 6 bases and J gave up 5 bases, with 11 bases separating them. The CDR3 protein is CASTGTENEKLFF. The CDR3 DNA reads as TGTGCCAGCACCGGGACGGAGAATGAAAAACTGTTTTTT.

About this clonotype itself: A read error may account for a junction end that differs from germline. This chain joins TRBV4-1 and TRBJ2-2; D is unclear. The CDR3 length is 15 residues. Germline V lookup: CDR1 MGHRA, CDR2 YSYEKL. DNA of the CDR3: TGTGCCAGCAGCCAAGACCCGGGTTCCGAGGGGGAGCTGTTTTTT. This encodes CASSQDPGSEGELFF.

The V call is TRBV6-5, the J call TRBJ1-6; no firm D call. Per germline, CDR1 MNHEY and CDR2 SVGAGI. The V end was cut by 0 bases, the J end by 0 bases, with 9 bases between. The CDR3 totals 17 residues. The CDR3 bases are TGTGCCAGCAGTTACTCCTCGACGGGCTCCTATAATTCACCCCTCCACTTT. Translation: CASSYSSTGSYNSPLHF.